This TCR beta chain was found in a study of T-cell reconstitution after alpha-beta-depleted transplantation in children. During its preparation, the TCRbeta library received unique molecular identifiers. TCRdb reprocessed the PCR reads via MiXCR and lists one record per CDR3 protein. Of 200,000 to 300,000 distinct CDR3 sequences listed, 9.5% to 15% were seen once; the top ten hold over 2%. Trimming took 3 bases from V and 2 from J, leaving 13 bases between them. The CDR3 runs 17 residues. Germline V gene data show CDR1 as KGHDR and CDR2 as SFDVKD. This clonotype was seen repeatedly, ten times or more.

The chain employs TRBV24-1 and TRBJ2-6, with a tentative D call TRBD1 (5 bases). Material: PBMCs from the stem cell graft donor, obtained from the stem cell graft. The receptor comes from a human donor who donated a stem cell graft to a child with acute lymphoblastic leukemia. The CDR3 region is CATSDRWTTAGANVLTF. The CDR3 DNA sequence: TGTGCCACCAGTGATCGATGGACAACCGCTGGGGCCAACGTCCTGACTTTC.